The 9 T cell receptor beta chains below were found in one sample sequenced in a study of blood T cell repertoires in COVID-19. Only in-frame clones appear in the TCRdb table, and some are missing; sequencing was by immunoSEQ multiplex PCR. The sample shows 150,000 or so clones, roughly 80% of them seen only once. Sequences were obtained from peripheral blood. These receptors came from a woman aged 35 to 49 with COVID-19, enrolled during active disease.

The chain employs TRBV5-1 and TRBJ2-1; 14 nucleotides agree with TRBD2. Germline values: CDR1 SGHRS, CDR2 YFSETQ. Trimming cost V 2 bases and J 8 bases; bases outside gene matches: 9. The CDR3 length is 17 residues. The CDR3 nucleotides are TGCGCCAGCAGCTTAGGGGGGACTAGCGGGAGACCCCATGAGCAGTTCTTC. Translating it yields CASSLGGTSGRPHEQFF.

The CDR3: CASSLVSADTQYF. The CDR3 bases are TGTGCCAGCAGCTTGGTTTCGGCAGATACGCAGTATTTT. V and J are TRBV5-6 and TRBJ2-3, with unresolved D. V was clipped by 0 bases and J by 4 bases, with 6 bases between them. The CDR3 spans 13 residues. Germline lookup yields CDR1 SGHDT and CDR2 YYEEEE.

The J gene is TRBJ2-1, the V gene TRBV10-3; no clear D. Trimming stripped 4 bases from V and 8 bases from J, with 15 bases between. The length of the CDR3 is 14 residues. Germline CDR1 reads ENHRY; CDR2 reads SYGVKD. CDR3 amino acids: CAISVTVSNHEQFF. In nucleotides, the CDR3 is TGTGCCATCAGTGTCACGGTCTCTAACCATGAGCAGTTCTTC.

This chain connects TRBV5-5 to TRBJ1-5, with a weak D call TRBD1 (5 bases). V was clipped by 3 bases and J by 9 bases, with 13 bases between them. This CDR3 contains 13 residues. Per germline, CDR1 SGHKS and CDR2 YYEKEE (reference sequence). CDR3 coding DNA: TGTGCCAGCAGCTACGGGACTACGGGGCCCCAGCATTTT. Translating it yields CASSYGTTGPQHF.

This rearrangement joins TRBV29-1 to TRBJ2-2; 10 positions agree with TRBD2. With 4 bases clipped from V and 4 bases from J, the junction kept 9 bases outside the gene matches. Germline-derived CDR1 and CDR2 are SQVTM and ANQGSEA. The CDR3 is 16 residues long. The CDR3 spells CSVVERGGPGTGELFF. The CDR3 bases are TGCAGCGTTGTGGAGCGGGGGGGCCCGGGCACCGGGGAGCTGTTTTTT.

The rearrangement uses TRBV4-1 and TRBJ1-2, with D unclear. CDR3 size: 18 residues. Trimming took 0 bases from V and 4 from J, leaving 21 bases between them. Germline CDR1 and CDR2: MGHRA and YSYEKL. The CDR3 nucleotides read TGCGCCAGCAGCCAAGAGTACCTAGGCCAGCCCCTCCTCTATGGCTACACCTTC. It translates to CASSQEYLGQPLLYGYTF.

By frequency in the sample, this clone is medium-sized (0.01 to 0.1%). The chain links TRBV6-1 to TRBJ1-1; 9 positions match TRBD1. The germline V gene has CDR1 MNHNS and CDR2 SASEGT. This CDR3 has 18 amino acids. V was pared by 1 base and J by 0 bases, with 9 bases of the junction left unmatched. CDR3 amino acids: CASSEGRGQGLMNTEAFF. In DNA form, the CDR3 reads TGTGCCAGCAGTGAAGGAAGGGGACAGGGTTTAATGAACACTGAAGCTTTCTTT.

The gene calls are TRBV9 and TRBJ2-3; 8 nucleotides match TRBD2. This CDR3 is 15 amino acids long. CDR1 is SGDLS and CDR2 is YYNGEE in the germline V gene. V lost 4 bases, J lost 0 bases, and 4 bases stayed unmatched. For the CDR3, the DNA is TGTGCCAGCAGCATTGGACTAGCTAGCACAGATACGCAGTATTTT. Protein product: CASSIGLASTDTQYF.

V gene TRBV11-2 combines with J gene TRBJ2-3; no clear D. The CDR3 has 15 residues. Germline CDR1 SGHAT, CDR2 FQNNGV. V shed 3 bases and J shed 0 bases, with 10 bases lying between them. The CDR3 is CASSLERFSTDTQYF. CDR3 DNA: TGTGCCAGCAGCTTGGAGCGATTTAGCACAGATACGCAGTATTTT.